This TCR beta chain originates from a study of shared clonotypes between healthy human individuals. Study-level results: Several donors showed sharing of 4.5% to 6% of naive CD4 clonotypes. What limited the represented genetic and exposure-history diversity was the small number of donors. As a rule, naive subsets had a larger estimated richness than memory subsets.

As concerns this clone: Its antigen is as yet unknown.

Trimming at V came to 4 bases and at J to 3 bases, leaving 21 bases not matched to a gene. CDR3 length: 19 amino acids. Germline V CDR1 and CDR2: MNHEY, SMNVEV (reference sequence). Naive CD8 cells, CD45RO-negative and positively selected for CCR7, excluded terminally differentiated effector memory CD45RA+ cells. Produced via immunoSEQ multiplex PCR; TCRdb's table is partial and in-frame only. The sample contains millions of clones, under 95% of which appear only once. The sequence was obtained from a man younger than 35 in good health. Some clones in this sample may be carry-over from other donors' samples. Sequenced sample: naive CD8+ T cells from PBMCs. V and J are TRBV27 and TRBJ2-7, with TRBD2 identical over 7 bases. CDR3 sequence: CASSSSLLAGEVVFYEQYF. In DNA form, the CDR3 reads TGTGCCAGCAGTTCGAGCCTTCTGGCGGGAGAAGTAGTATTCTACGAGCAGTACTTC.